This T cell receptor beta chain was recovered during a study of cytomegalovirus exposure and HLA in healthy donors. Turning to the study itself: A data release that came early held roughly 85 million unique TCRs from HLA-typed donors. Study results and limitations: As was reported, the HLA-A and HLA-B alleles of most subjects were accurately predicted from TCR beta sequences. Among TCR beta chains, those listed as cytomegalovirus-associated numbered around 180. A later analysis linked 15,000 to 20,000 TCR beta sequences to HLA alleles at 0.05 false discovery rate.

This clone has just one count. The antigen is unknown. Trimming shortened V by 3 bases and J by 0 bases, and 18 bases separated the two germline ends. Germline CDR1 and CDR2: SGHTA and FQGNSA. This CDR3 spans 18 amino acids. The PCR contained 60 Vbeta and 13 Jbeta primers. The repertoire was sequenced with immunoSEQ multiplex PCR; TCRdb's copy has only in-frame clones and lacks some. Of 150,000 to 200,000 clones detected, more than 85% appear once; the ten largest clones hold approximately 1.5%. This TCR was recovered from a woman younger than 35 in good health and CMV-seronegative. The genes are TRBV7-2 and TRBJ1-5; the D is unclear. The specimen was PBMCs. Here the CDR3 DNA reads TGTGCCAGCAGCTTGGGAAGTGGGAGGGCTTATAGCAATCAGCCCCAGCATTTT. Translated: CASSLGSGRAYSNQPQHF.